This TCR beta chain was identified in a study of early T cells in non-severe SARS-CoV-2 infection. This clonotype was detected many times. In germline, CDR1 is MGHDK, CDR2 SYGVNS. V shed 8 bases, J shed 8 bases, and the junction held 7 bases outside the gene matches. The CDR3 has 12 amino acids. One entry per CDR3 protein, called by TCRdb with MiXCR from the 5' RACE reads. The repertoire includes 40,000 to 45,000 distinct CDR3 sequences, 11% of them detected once, and about a tenth sits in the top ten. The source of this sequence is an adult who was a healthcare worker with PCR-confirmed SARS-CoV-2 infection or an uninfected control (not recorded which). The sample consisted of whole blood. The chain carries TRBV25-1 and TRBJ1-2; TRBD1 matches 8 bases. The CDR3 nucleotides read TGTGCCAGCTGGGGACAGGTCCTGGGCTACACCTTC. Its translation: CASWGQVLGYTF.